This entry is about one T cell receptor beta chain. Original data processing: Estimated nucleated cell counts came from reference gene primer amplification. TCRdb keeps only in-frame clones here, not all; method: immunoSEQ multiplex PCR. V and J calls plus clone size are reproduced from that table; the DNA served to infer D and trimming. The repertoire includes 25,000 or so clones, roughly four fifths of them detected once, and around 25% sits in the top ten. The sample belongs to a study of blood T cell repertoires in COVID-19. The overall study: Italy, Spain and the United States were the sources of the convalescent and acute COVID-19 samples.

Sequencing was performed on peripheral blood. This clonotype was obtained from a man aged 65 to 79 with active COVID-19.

The CDR3: CASSFPATNEKLFF. CDR3 DNA: TGTGCCAGCAGTTTCCCAGCAACTAATGAAAAACTGTTTTTT. V gene TRBV28 combines with J gene TRBJ1-4; D unclear. V was clipped by 3 bases and J by 0 bases, with 5 bases between them. Germline assignment: CDR1 MDHEN and CDR2 SYDVKM. The CDR3 covers 14 residues.